Each of the 2 T cell receptor beta chains below was sequenced from the same sample in a study of tumor-infiltrating lymphocytes in primary liver carcinoma. Making TCR beta cDNA involved 400 to 600 ng total RNA and a constant-region primer. Researchers made the TCR beta libraries by running three nested multiplex PCR rounds with slightly modified ARM-PCR. The first two PCR rounds used TRBV1-TRBV30 primers with a Cbeta primer, approximately 10 cycles each. TCRdb re-analysed the multiplex PCR reads in MiXCR, keeping a single row per CDR3 protein. This repertoire shows 50,000 to 70,000 distinct CDR3 sequences, roughly 70% found once; its top ten account for 57%. Extraction of RNA together with DNA used about 17-30 mg of unsorted bulk tissue. Sequences were obtained from liver tumor tissue from sampling region 2. As to subset: tumor region T2, inferior pole. Receptor source: a man in his forties or fifties with primary liver carcinoma and hepatitis B virus infection.

The V gene is TRBV7-9, the J gene TRBJ2-1; the match to TRBD2 covers 13 bases. The CDR3 has 18 amino acids. Germline CDR1 is SEHNR and CDR2 is FQNEAQ (reference sequence). With 5 bases clipped from V and 4 bases from J, the junction kept 11 bases outside the gene matches. Written as DNA, the CDR3 is TGTGCCAGCAGCGATACTAGCGGGAGGGCTATTACGTACAATGAGCAGTTCTTC. It yields the protein CASSDTSGRAITYNEQFF. The full variable domain, completed using reference TRBV7-9 and TRBJ2-1, is DTGVSQNPRHKITKRGQNVTFRCDPISEHNRLYWYRQTLGQGPEFLTYFQNEAQLEKSRLLSDRFSAERPKGSFSTLEIQRTEQGDSAMYLCASSDTSGRAITYNEQFFGPGTRLTVL.

To note about this clonotype: A junction boundary mismatches the germline segment, possibly from a read error. The chain uses TRBV29-1 and TRBJ2-1; possibly TRBD2 for D (6 bases). This CDR3 region has 12 residues. The germline V gene encodes CDR1 SQVTM and CDR2 ANQGSEA. The CDR3 is CSLRRGGNEQFF. CDR3 DNA sequence: TGCAGCCTCCGACGGGGAGGTAATGAACAGTTCTTC.